The 12 T cell receptor beta chains reported below all come from one sample, sequenced in a study of long-term antiretroviral therapy in people with HIV. Survey level was the resolution at which the v3.0 immunoSEQ assay ran. TCRdb's table, derived via immunoSEQ multiplex PCR, lists solely in-frame clones and lacks some. This repertoire shows approximately 20,000 clones, around four fifths found once; its top ten account for roughly 4.9%. Specimen: unsorted PBMCs, collected 0.5 years after starting antiretroviral therapy. The receptors stem from a man aged 18 to 30 with HIV.

The chain carries TRBV27 and TRBJ2-5; the D gene is possibly TRBD2 (5 bases). Looked up from germline, CDR1 is MNHEY and CDR2 is SMNVEV (reference sequence). This CDR3 comprises 17 residues. Trimming left V 8 bases short and J 2 bases short, with 24 bases between. Here the CDR3 DNA reads TGTGCCAGCGATCTAGTGGGAGCGCTAGGGTCGCAAGAGACCCAGTACTTC. This codes for CASDLVGALGSQETQYF.

The chain joins TRBV4-3 to TRBJ2-1; D is unclear. The V end was cut by 0 bases, the J end by 6 bases, with 15 bases between. Germline CDR1 reads LGHNA; CDR2 reads YSLEER. CDR3 length equals 16 residues. The DNA of the CDR3 is TGCGCCAGCAGCCAAGATATTAGCATTCGTTCCAATGAGCAGTTCTTC. This sequence encodes CASSQDISIRSNEQFF.

This sequence joins TRBV2 and TRBJ1-4; D ambiguous. V shed 5 bases and J shed 8 bases, with 9 bases lying between them. The CDR3 covers 12 residues. Germline CDR1 is SNHLY and CDR2 is FYNNEI. The DNA of the CDR3 is TGTGCCAGCAGTCCAGTGGGGGAAAAACTGTTTTTT. This gives the protein CASSPVGEKLFF.

The V and J genes are TRBV11-3 and TRBJ2-1; 9 bases are shared with TRBD2. Germline values: CDR1 SGHNT, CDR2 YENEEA. Trimming removed 1 base from V and 8 bases from J; junction bases left unmatched: 9. This CDR3 is built from 16 residues. CDR3 coding DNA: TGTGCCAGCAGCTTAGGTGCGGGGGGGCCGATAGATGAGCAGTTCTTC. The encoded protein is CASSLGAGGPIDEQFF.

This clone was observed a few times. This sequence joins TRBV7-9 and TRBJ1-1; TRBD1 might be the D (5 bases). Looked up from germline, CDR1 is SEHNR and CDR2 is FQNEAQ (reference sequence). Trimming pared 3 bases from V and 4 bases from J, leaving 15 bases between. The CDR3 totals 15 residues. CDR3 in amino acids: CASSFGGWTGTEAFF. The CDR3 coding sequence is TGTGCCAGCAGCTTTGGGGGATGGACGGGCACTGAAGCTTTCTTT.

CDR3 sequence: CASSGSRGTGEAFF. CDR3 nucleotide sequence: TGTGCCAGCAGTGGAAGCCGCGGGACAGGGGAAGCTTTCTTT. The genes are TRBV2 and TRBJ1-1; 9 bases are a match to TRBD1. With V trimmed by 4 bases and J by 8 bases, 8 bases remained unmatched. Germline V gene sequence: CDR1 SNHLY, CDR2 FYNNEI. The CDR3 runs to 14 residues. Full variable domain (missing parts from reference TRBV2 and TRBJ1-1): EPEVTQTPSHQVTQMGQEVILRCVPISNHLYFYWYRQILGQKVEFLVSFYNNEISEKSEIFDDQFSVERPDGSNFTLKIRSTKLEDSAMYFCASSGSRGTGEAFFGQGTRLTVV.

The V gene is TRBV18, the J gene TRBJ2-2, with 7 bases that match TRBD1. The CDR3 extends over 15 amino acids. The germline V gene encodes CDR1 KGHSH and CDR2 LQKENI. V was pared by 6 bases and J by 2 bases, with 6 bases of the junction left unmatched. CDR3 nucleotide sequence: TGTGCCAGCTCCCAGAACAGGGGCAACACCGGGGAGCTGTTTTTT. This sequence encodes CASSQNRGNTGELFF.

The chain employs TRBV11-2 and TRBJ1-1; D unclear. Deletions cut 6 bases from V and 2 bases from J, with 10 bases between. The length of the CDR3 is 13 residues. Germline CDR1 and CDR2: SGHAT and FQNNGV. This CDR3 is CASRWPPNTEAFF. As DNA, the CDR3 is TGTGCCAGCAGGTGGCCACCTAACACTGAAGCTTTCTTT.

CDR3 coding DNA: TGTGCCAGCTCACTACAGCCCGAGGGAAACACCATATATTTT. It specifies CASSLQPEGNTIYF. The chain joins TRBV18 to TRBJ1-3; D not resolved. The CDR3 consists of 14 residues. Trimming left V 4 bases short and J 4 bases short, with 11 bases between. The germline V gene has CDR1 KGHSH and CDR2 LQKENI.

DNA of the CDR3: TGTGCCAGCAGTTACTATAGGGGAGCCCCCGAGACCCAGTACTTC. It specifies CASSYYRGAPETQYF. V and J are TRBV6-5 and TRBJ2-5; D is possibly TRBD1 or TRBD2 (5 bases each). Trimming shortened V by 1 base and J by 5 bases, and 14 bases separated the two germline ends. CDR1 is MNHEY, CDR2 SVGAGI, per germline. The CDR3 contains 15 residues.

This sequence joins TRBV6-1 and TRBJ2-5, with 9 bases fitting TRBD1. Germline CDR1 MNHNS, CDR2 SASEGT. With V trimmed by 3 bases and J by 0 bases, 2 bases remained unmatched. The CDR3 is 15 amino acids. For the CDR3, the DNA is TGTGCCAGCAGTGACGGACAGGGGTACCAAGAGACCCAGTACTTC. Amino acids: CASSDGQGYQETQYF.

Note on this clone: The same CDR3 arises from other DNA sequences in this sample as well. The gene calls are TRBV13 and TRBJ2-7; 7 positions agree with TRBD2. V dropped 4 bases and J dropped 3; count of bases not matched to a gene: 6. The CDR3 has 14 amino acids. Germline CDR1 reads PRHDT; CDR2 reads FYEKMQ (reference sequence). DNA of the CDR3: TGTGCCAGCAGCTCGGGACTAAGTTACTACGAGCAGTACTTC. It translates to CASSSGLSYYEQYF. The full variable domain, in which reference TRBV13 and TRBJ2-7 provide the parts outside the CDR3, is AAGVIQSPRHLIKEKRETATLKCYPIPRHDTVYWYQQGPGQDPQFLISFYEKMQSDKGSIPDRFSAQQFSDYHSELNMSSLELGDSALYFCASSSGLSYYEQYFGPGTRLTVT.